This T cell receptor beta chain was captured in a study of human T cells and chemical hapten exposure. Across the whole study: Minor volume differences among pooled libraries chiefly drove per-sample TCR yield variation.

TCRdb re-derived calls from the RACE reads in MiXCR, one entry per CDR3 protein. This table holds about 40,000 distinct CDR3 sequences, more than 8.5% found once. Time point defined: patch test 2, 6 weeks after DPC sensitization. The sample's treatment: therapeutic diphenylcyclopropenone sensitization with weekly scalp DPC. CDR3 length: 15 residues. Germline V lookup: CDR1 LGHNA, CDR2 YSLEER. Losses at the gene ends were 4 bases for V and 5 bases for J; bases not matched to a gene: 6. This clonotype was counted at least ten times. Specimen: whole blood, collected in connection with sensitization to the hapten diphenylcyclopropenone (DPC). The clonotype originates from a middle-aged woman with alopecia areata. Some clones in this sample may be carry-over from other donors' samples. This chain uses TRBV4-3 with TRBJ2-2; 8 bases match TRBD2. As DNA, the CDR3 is TGCGCCAGCAGCCCCGGCGGGGGGAGAACCGGGGAGCTGTTTTTT. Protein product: CASSPGGGRTGELFF.